Listed below are T cell receptor beta chains from one sample, sequenced in a study of shared clonotypes between healthy human individuals. TCRdb's table, derived via immunoSEQ multiplex PCR, lists solely in-frame clones and lacks some. This sample has fewer than 3 million clones, with roughly 90% found just once. The sample was naive CD4+ T cells from PBMCs. All receptors derive from a man aged 18 to 29 in good health. Some clones in this sample may be carry-over from other donors' samples. The CDR3 runs from the conserved cysteine through the conserved F or W. A D gene is named only where the DNA matches it firmly. Expanded clones get a size class; other rows say once, few or many, or leave the size out.

D: .
J: TRBJ1-5
size: .
V: TRBV7-9
DNA: TGTGCCAGCAGCTTAGTAGGTCAACCCCAGCATTTT
CDR3: CASSLVGQPQHF

D: TRBD1
J: TRBJ2-1
size: .
V: TRBV18
DNA: TGTGCCAGCGCAAAAGGACAGGGGGACTACAATGAGCAGTTCTTC
CDR3: CASAKGQGDYNEQFF

D: TRBD2
J: TRBJ2-7
size: .
V: TRBV7-8
DNA: TGTGCCAGCAGCGCAAGGGGGACTAGCAGCTCCTACGAGCAGTACTTC
CDR3: CASSARGTSSSYEQYF

D: TRBD1
J: TRBJ2-7
size: once
V: TRBV10-3
DNA: TGTGCCACGTCATCCGGGACAGGGGGCGCCTACGAGCAGTACTTC
CDR3: CATSSGTGGAYEQYF

D: .
J: TRBJ2-6
size: .
V: TRBV7-9
DNA: TGTGCCAGCAGCGAGACAGGATCTGGGGCCAACGTCCTGACTTTC
CDR3: CASSETGSGANVLTF

D: .
J: TRBJ2-7
size: .
V: TRBV7-6
DNA: TGTGCCAGCAGCTTAAGGGGCTACGAGCAGTACTTC
CDR3: CASSLRGYEQYF

D: TRBD1
J: TRBJ2-7
size: .
V: TRBV28
DNA: TGTGCCAGCAGTAGGGACAGAGGCTACGAGCAGTACTTC
CDR3: CASSRDRGYEQYF

D: TRBD2
J: TRBJ2-1
size: .
V: TRBV28
DNA: TGTGCCAGCAGTCCCCCGGGACTAGCGGGAGGAAAGCAGTTCTTC
CDR3: CASSPPGLAGGKQFF

D: .
J: TRBJ1-1
size: once
V: TRBV9
DNA: TGTGCCAGCAGCCCCGCGGCGGGGGCGCAATCTGAAGCTTTCTTT
CDR3: CASSPAAGAQSEAFF

D: TRBD2
J: TRBJ2-5
size: .
V: TRBV5-1
DNA: TGCGCCAGCAGCCCCCCAGCGGGAGGACAAGAGACCCAGTACTTC
CDR3: CASSPPAGGQETQYF

D: .
J: TRBJ2-5
size: .
V: TRBV7-2
DNA: TGTGCCAGCAGCTTAGCGGGAGGCAGAGAGACCCAGTACTTC
CDR3: CASSLAGGRETQYF

D: TRBD2
J: TRBJ2-1
size: .
V: TRBV28
DNA: TGTGCCAGCAGTTCGTTCGGGACTAGCGGGAGGGGTCATGAGCAGTTCTTC
CDR3: CASSSFGTSGRGHEQFF

D: .
J: TRBJ2-3
size: .
V: TRBV19
DNA: TGTGCCAGTAGTGGTCAGGGGCTCAGCACAGATACGCAGTATTTT
CDR3: CASSGQGLSTDTQYF

D: .
J: TRBJ1-3
size: .
V: TRBV19
DNA: TGTGCCAGTAGTATAACCCCGCGCAGGGGTTTAGTAGGAAACACCATATATTTT
CDR3: CASSITPRRGLVGNTIYF

D: TRBD1
J: TRBJ1-2
size: .
V: TRBV6-5
DNA: TGTGCCAGCAGGGACAGGGATTTTGGATTGGGTGGCTACACCTTC
CDR3: CASRDRDFGLGGYTF

D: .
J: TRBJ2-5
size: .
V: TRBV28
DNA: TGTGCCAGCAGTTTACTAGCTCGCGAGACCCAGTACTTC
CDR3: CASSLLARETQYF

D: .
J: TRBJ2-3
size: .
V: TRBV6-5
DNA: TGTGCCAGCAGCGCGCCGGGGGCCGATACGCAGTATTTT
CDR3: CASSAPGADTQYF

D: TRBD1
J: TRBJ1-5
size: .
V: TRBV7-6
DNA: TGTGCCAGCAGCTTAGAGGACAGGGCGAGCAATCAGCCCCAGCATTTT
CDR3: CASSLEDRASNQPQHF

D: TRBD2
J: TRBJ2-5
size: .
V: TRBV2
DNA: TGTGCCAGCAGCCCAATAGCGGGAGTAGAGACCCAGTACTTC
CDR3: CASSPIAGVETQYF

D: .
J: TRBJ1-1
size: .
V: TRBV5-1
DNA: TGCGCCAGCAGCTTGGATGGAACGAACACTGAAGCTTTCTTT
CDR3: CASSLDGTNTEAFF

D: TRBD2
J: TRBJ2-7
size: .
V: TRBV2
DNA: TGTGCCAGCAGAGACGGGACTAGCGGGGCCATCGAGCAGTACTTC
CDR3: CASRDGTSGAIEQYF

D: TRBD1
J: TRBJ2-7
size: .
V: TRBV5-1
DNA: TGCGCCAGCAGCTTGGTGTCAGGGGGCACCTACGAGCAGTACTTC
CDR3: CASSLVSGGTYEQYF

D: TRBD2
J: TRBJ2-5
size: .
V: TRBV5-1
DNA: TGCGCCAGCAGCTCGAATAGCGGGAGAGGTGAGACCCAGTACTTC
CDR3: CASSSNSGRGETQYF

D: TRBD1
J: TRBJ2-1
size: .
V: TRBV19
DNA: TGTGCCAGCCACGGGACAGGACGTCTAGAAACCACGTTCTTC
CDR3: CASHGTGRLETTFF

D: .
J: TRBJ1-1
size: .
V: TRBV28
DNA: TGTGCCAGCAGTCTACCGGGACAACGAAACACTGAAGCTTTCTTT
CDR3: CASSLPGQRNTEAFF

D: TRBD1
J: TRBJ1-1
size: .
V: TRBV7-9
DNA: TGTGCCAGCAGCGAACAGGGGGTCACTGAAGCTTTCTTT
CDR3: CASSEQGVTEAFF

D: .
J: TRBJ1-4
size: .
V: TRBV6-1
DNA: TGTGCCAGCAGTGTCGGGGCTGGGCAGGGTAATGAAAAACTGTTTTTT
CDR3: CASSVGAGQGNEKLFF

D: TRBD2
J: TRBJ2-1
size: .
V: TRBV11-1
DNA: TGTGCCAGCAGGCCAACTAGCGGTAGCTCCTACAATGAGCAGTTCTTC
CDR3: CASRPTSGSSYNEQFF

D: TRBD2
J: TRBJ2-1
size: .
V: TRBV7-2
DNA: TGTGCCAGCAGCCGGGTCAGCGGGAGCTCCTACAATGAGCAGTTCTTC
CDR3: CASSRVSGSSYNEQFF

D: .
J: TRBJ1-1
size: few
V: TRBV6-5
DNA: TGTGCCAGCAGCACCCTCGGGCAGAGGGAAGCTTTCTTT
CDR3: CASSTLGQREAFF

D: .
J: TRBJ1-1
size: .
V: TRBV28
DNA: TGTGCCAGCAGTCTCTCTGACTATGGGCACCACACTGAAGCTTTCTTT
CDR3: CASSLSDYGHHTEAFF

D: TRBD1
J: TRBJ1-4
size: .
V: TRBV7-6
DNA: TGTGCCAGCAGCAACCGGGACAGGCTGTTTTTT
CDR3: CASSNRDRLFF

D: .
J: TRBJ1-6
size: .
V: TRBV5-1
DNA: TGCGCCAGCAGCTGGGAAAGTGGGAATTCACCCCTCCACTTT
CDR3: CASSWESGNSPLHF

D: .
J: TRBJ2-7
size: .
V: TRBV30
DNA: TGTGCCTGGAGTGTATCGGGGGCGGGAGAGCAGTACTTC
CDR3: CAWSVSGAGEQYF

D: TRBD2
J: TRBJ2-7
size: .
V: TRBV9
DNA: TGTGCCAGCAGCGTAGGAGCTAGCGGGAGGCCTTCCTACGAGCAGTACTTC
CDR3: CASSVGASGRPSYEQYF

D: .
J: TRBJ2-1
size: .
V: TRBV9
DNA: TGTGCCAGCAGCGTAGAATACAGGTTTCCCTACAATGAGCAGTTCTTC
CDR3: CASSVEYRFPYNEQFF

D: TRBD1
J: TRBJ2-7
size: .
V: TRBV30
DNA: TGTGCCTGGAGTGGCAAGGACAGGAGTAGCGAGCAGTACTTC
CDR3: CAWSGKDRSSEQYF

D: .
J: TRBJ2-1
size: .
V: TRBV6-1
DNA: TGTGCCAGCAGTGACGGGACGCAGCCCTACAATGAGCAGTTCTTC
CDR3: CASSDGTQPYNEQFF

D: .
J: TRBJ1-5
size: .
V: TRBV2
DNA: TGTGCCAGCAGCCGACCCGCCGGGACGGCCAGCAATCAGCCCCAGCATTTT
CDR3: CASSRPAGTASNQPQHF

D: .
J: TRBJ2-7
size: .
V: TRBV18
DNA: TGTGCCAGCTCACCAGACAGGTTAGGGCAGTACTTC
CDR3: CASSPDRLGQYF

D: TRBD1
J: TRBJ2-1
size: .
V: TRBV5-1
DNA: TGCGCCAGCAGCTTGGGACAGGGGTGGAATGAGCAGTTCTTC
CDR3: CASSLGQGWNEQFF

D: .
J: TRBJ1-2
size: .
V: TRBV28
DNA: TGTGCCACCAAAAACGCAAATTATGGCTACACCTTC
CDR3: CATKNANYGYTF

D: .
J: TRBJ1-4
size: .
V: TRBV5-1
DNA: TGCGCCAGCAGCCGGGGAACAGGCGGTATCGCAACTAATGAAAAACTGTTTTTT
CDR3: CASSRGTGGIATNEKLFF

D: TRBD1
J: TRBJ2-7
size: .
V: TRBV5-1
DNA: TGCGCCAGCAGCTTGGTGTCAACGGGACAGCTCCTTAACGAGCAGTACTTC
CDR3: CASSLVSTGQLLNEQYF

D: .
J: TRBJ1-4
size: .
V: TRBV4-3
DNA: TGCGCCAGCAGCCAAGTGGGGTTTGCAACTAATGAAAAACTGTTTTTT
CDR3: CASSQVGFATNEKLFF

D: .
J: TRBJ2-1
size: .
V: TRBV6-5
DNA: TGTGCCAGCAGTTACAGGGGGTACGTGGATGAGCAGTTCTTC
CDR3: CASSYRGYVDEQFF

D: TRBD1
J: TRBJ1-1
size: .
V: TRBV7-6
DNA: TGTGCCAGCAGCTCCCCTTCAGGGGGCATTGGCGCGAACACTGAAGCTTTCTTT
CDR3: CASSSPSGGIGANTEAFF

D: TRBD1
J: TRBJ2-4
size: .
V: TRBV27
DNA: TGTGCCAGCAGTTTACAGGGGGCGCGTAACATTCAGTACTTC
CDR3: CASSLQGARNIQYF

D: .
J: TRBJ1-2
size: .
V: TRBV9
DNA: TGTGCCAGCAGCTCAACCCTAACACCTACCGGCTACACCTTC
CDR3: CASSSTLTPTGYTF

D: .
J: TRBJ2-3
size: .
V: TRBV28
DNA: TGTGCCAGCAGGACTACGCGGGGCACAGATACGCAGTATTTT
CDR3: CASRTTRGTDTQYF

D: TRBD2
J: TRBJ2-3
size: .
V: TRBV19
DNA: TGTGCCAGTAGCGGGGGGGATACGCAGTATTTT
CDR3: CASSGGDTQYF

D: .
J: TRBJ2-7
size: few
V: TRBV10-3
DNA: TGTGCCATCGGGTCACCTTGGGAGCAGTACTTC
CDR3: CAIGSPWEQYF

D: TRBD2
J: TRBJ2-7
size: .
V: TRBV4-3
DNA: TGCGCCAGCAGCCAAGGACTAGCGGGAGCCGGGTACGAGCAGTACTTC
CDR3: CASSQGLAGAGYEQYF

D: .
J: TRBJ2-5
size: once
V: TRBV6-5
DNA: TGTGCCAGCAGCACGGGACCTAAAGAGACCCAGTACTTC
CDR3: CASSTGPKETQYF

D: TRBD1
J: TRBJ2-3
size: .
V: TRBV5-1
DNA: TGCGCCAGCAGCAGGGACAGAATCACAGATACGCAGTATTTT
CDR3: CASSRDRITDTQYF

D: TRBD1
J: TRBJ1-2
size: .
V: TRBV27
DNA: TGTGCCAGCAGTTTACGAGGGACAGGGGTTCGTCGTAACTATGGCTACACCTTC
CDR3: CASSLRGTGVRRNYGYTF

D: .
J: TRBJ1-5
size: .
V: TRBV30
DNA: TGTGCCTGGAGTCTGACAGGTGGAAATCAGCCCCAGCATTTT
CDR3: CAWSLTGGNQPQHF

D: .
J: TRBJ1-2
size: .
V: TRBV5-1
DNA: TGCGCCAGCAGCTTGGAATTCGGGCAGAACTATGGCTACACCTTC
CDR3: CASSLEFGQNYGYTF

D: TRBD2
J: TRBJ2-3
size: .
V: TRBV5-1
DNA: TGCGCCAGCAGCTTGACTTATAGCGGGAGGGGAGATACGCAGTATTTT
CDR3: CASSLTYSGRGDTQYF